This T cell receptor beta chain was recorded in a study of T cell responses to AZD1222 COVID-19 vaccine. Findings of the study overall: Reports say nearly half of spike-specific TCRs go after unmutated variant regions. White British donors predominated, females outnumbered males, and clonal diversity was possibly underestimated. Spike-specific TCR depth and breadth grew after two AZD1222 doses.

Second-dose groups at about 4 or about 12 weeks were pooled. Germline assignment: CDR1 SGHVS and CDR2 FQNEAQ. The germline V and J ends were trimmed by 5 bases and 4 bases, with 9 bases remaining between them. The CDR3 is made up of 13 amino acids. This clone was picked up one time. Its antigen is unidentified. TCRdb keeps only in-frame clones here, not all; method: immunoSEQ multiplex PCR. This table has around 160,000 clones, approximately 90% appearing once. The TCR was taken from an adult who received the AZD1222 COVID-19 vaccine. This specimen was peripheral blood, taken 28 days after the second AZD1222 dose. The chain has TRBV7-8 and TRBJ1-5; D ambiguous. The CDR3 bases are TGTGCCAGCAGCCCAGACTGGAATCAGCCCCAGCATTTT. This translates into CASSPDWNQPQHF. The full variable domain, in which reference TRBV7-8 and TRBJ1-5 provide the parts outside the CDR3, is GAGVSQSPRYKVAKRGQDVALRCDPISGHVSLFWYQQALGQGPEFLTYFQNEAQLDKSGLPSDRFFAERPEGSVSTLKIQRTQQEDSAVYLCASSPDWNQPQHFGDGTRLSIL.